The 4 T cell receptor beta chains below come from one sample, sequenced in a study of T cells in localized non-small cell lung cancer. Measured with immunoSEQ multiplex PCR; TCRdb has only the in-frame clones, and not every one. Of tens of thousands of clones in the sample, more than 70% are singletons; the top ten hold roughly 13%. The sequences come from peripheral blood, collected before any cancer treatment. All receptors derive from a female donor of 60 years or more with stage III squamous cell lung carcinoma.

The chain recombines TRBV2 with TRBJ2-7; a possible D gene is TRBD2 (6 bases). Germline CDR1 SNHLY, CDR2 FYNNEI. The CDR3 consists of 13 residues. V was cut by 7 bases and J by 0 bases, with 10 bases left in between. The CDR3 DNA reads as TGTGCCAGCATTGAGACTAGCTCCTACGAGCAGTACTTC. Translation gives CASIETSSYEQYF.

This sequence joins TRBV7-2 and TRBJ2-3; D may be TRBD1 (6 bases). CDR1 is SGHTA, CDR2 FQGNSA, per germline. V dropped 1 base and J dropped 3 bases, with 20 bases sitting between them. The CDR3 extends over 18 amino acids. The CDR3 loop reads CASSLGRGRGTLTDTQYF. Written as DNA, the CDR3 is TGTGCCAGCAGCTTAGGTCGAGGAAGGGGGACCTTGACAGATACGCAGTATTTT.

CDR3 residues: CASSLGYRSTPGANVLTF. The CDR3 DNA sequence: TGTGCCAGCAGCTTAGGGTACAGGTCAACACCTGGGGCCAACGTCCTGACTTTC. The V gene is TRBV11-1, the J gene TRBJ2-6; weak D call: TRBD1 (5 bases). Deletions cut 1 base from V and 2 bases from J, with 15 bases between. The CDR3 sequence is 18 residues long. CDR1 and CDR2 from the germline V gene are SGHAT and FQDESV (reference sequence).

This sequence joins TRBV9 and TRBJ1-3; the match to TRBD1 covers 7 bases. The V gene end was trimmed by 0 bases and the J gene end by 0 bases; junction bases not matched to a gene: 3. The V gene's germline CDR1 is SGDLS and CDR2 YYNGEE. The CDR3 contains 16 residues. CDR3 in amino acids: CASSVEGAISGNTIYF. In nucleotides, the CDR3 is TGTGCCAGCAGCGTAGAGGGGGCGATCTCTGGAAACACCATATATTTT. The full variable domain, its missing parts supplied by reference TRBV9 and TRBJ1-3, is DSGVTQTPKHLITATGQRVTLRCSPRSGDLSVYWYQQSLDQGLQFLIQYYNGEERAKGNILERFSAQQFPDLHSELNLSSLELGDSALYFCASSVEGAISGNTIYFGEGSWLTVV.